This T cell receptor (beta chain) originates from a study of T cells after yellow fever vaccination (dated by TCRdb to about 2019). Concerning the study at large: The SMART-Seq v4 Ultra Low Input RNA kit was used to prepare libraries from fractions with low cell numbers. Bulk TCR alpha and beta repertoires were sequenced longitudinally to track T-cell clones before and after primary and booster YFV17D yellow fever vaccination. The cohort comprised two healthy male donors, one aged 18 to 30 and one aged 30 to 40 years. Blood samples were taken at several timepoints before and after primary and secondary immunization, and bulk PBMC replicates and cell subsets were isolated. The paper as a whole reports these results and caveats: The secondary T-cell response was weaker than the primary response but faster, peaking on day 5 instead of day 15. Computational filtering was required because FACS-sorted repertoires could contain abundant contaminating clonotypes from the bulk population. A small share of clonotypes was detected in both CD4 and CD8 compartments, with the overlap likely arising from convergent recombination. Because only two donors were included in the study, the extent to which the findings can be generalized is limited. After the booster, most of the clones that had expanded following primary vaccination were detected again (roughly 97% of CD4 and 85% to 90% of CD8), which suggests that memory was broadly maintained.

These reads were obtained on an Illumina NovaSeq 6000. Synthesis of TCR cDNA relied on 5'RACE template switching, a step that introduced a universal primer site along with unique molecular identifiers. Priming of cDNA synthesis was performed from both the TCR alpha and TCR beta constant segments. Library amplification used two PCR steps, and the second PCR step added sample barcodes and sequencing adapters. Sequencing of libraries was performed on Illumina HiSeq 2500 (2x100 bp) or NovaSeq (2x150 bp). The original methods were these. Reads were demultiplexed and collapsed into UMI consensus sequences with MIGEC, and V(D)J alignment was performed with MiXCR. Clonotypes responding to the vaccine were identified with edgeR on replicate PBMC samples, with the criteria of FDR below 0.01 and a log2 fold change above 5 up to day 15. Each bulk clonotype was labeled CD4 or CD8 based on which sequenced repertoire, CD4 or CD8, contained the clonotype at higher abundance. The public reads were quality trimmed at Q25 with fastp and then assembled into clones with MiXCR by TCRdb, keeping productive beta chains. Entries that share a CDR3 protein sequence are merged under the most common genes and DNA. What appears here as the V and J calls and clone size reflects TCRdb's work, not the paper's. A total of nearly 300,000 distinct CDR3 sequences appear in this sample, approximately 10% of them only once. About 3% of the sample comes from the top ten.

This clonotype was recorded a few times. The antigen this receptor binds is unknown. No per-base quality is available; no much larger clone lies one base away. Reading the label with the study, this specimen's treatment or condition is: live attenuated yellow fever vaccine strain. A standard Ficoll-Paque protocol was used to isolate PBMCs from peripheral blood. Dynabeads CD4 and CD8 positive selection kits were used to isolate CD4 and CD8 T-cell fractions. TriZol was used to extract RNA from bulk PBMCs, from CD4 and CD8 fractions, and from dextramer-positive and dextramer-negative fractions. As encoded in the germline V gene, CDR1 is SGHVS while CDR2 is FQNEAQ. There are 15 amino acids in the CDR3, from cysteine to phenylalanine inclusive. This entry keeps only the CDR3 DNA: 45 bases, framed from base 1. Between the V and J ends, shortened by 1 base and 5 bases respectively, the junction contains 12 bases.

The sequence joins TRBV7-8 to TRBJ2-1; no D gene call is confident. The sequences come from CD4+ T cells sorted from PBMCs, collected 5 days after the yellow fever booster vaccination. This clonotype originated in a man aged 18 to 30 who received the YFV17D yellow fever vaccine. The CDR3: CASSLGQLGHNEQFF. The sequence in DNA is TGTGCCAGCAGCTTAGGCCAGTTAGGCCACAATGAGCAGTTCTTC.